A single sample is the source of the 28 T cell receptor beta chains below, sequenced in a study of breast tumors, draining lymph nodes, adjacent tissues. Axillary draining lymph nodes of breast cancer patients supplied the node samples. TCRdb reprocessed the multiplex PCR reads via MiXCR and lists one record per CDR3 protein. This sample carries 200,000 to 300,000 distinct CDR3 sequences, around 30% of them seen once, and the ten largest clones take approximately 1%. Sequencing was done on a sample of axillary lymph node tissue. The receptors were gathered from a female donor with breast cancer. Some clones in this sample may be carry-over from other donors' samples.

This clonotype showed up many times. The rearrangement links TRBV12-3 or TRBV12-4 to TRBJ1-2, with D perhaps TRBD1 (6 bases). The germline V and J ends were trimmed by 6 bases and 0 bases, with 11 bases remaining between them. CDR3 length: 14 amino acids. The CDR3: CASRWTVSNYGYTF. In DNA form, the CDR3 reads TGTGCCAGCAGATGGACAGTATCTAACTATGGCTACACCTTC.

This clonotype was picked up many times. V and J are TRBV7-8 and TRBJ2-2; 16 bases line up with TRBD2. CDR3 length: 18 residues. Germline V gene sequence: CDR1 SGHVS, CDR2 FQNEAQ. The ends lost 5 bases at V and 0 bases at J; junction bases unmatched: 3. CDR3 in DNA: TGTGCCAGCAGCCCCGGGACTAGCGGGAGGGCGAACACCGGGGAGCTGTTTTTT. Protein sequence: CASSPGTSGRANTGELFF.

This clonotype has a count of ten or more. The chain recombines TRBV7-9 with TRBJ2-7; 7 nucleotides agree with TRBD2. The CDR3 covers 15 residues. The V segment lost 9 bases and the J segment 1 base; nucleotides outside the gene matches: 12. CDR1 and CDR2 from the germline V gene are SEHNR and FQNEAQ (reference sequence). This CDR3 is CASFPSGGGSYEQYF. The CDR3 DNA reads as TGTGCCAGTTTTCCGAGTGGCGGGGGTTCCTACGAGCAGTACTTC.

This clonotype was found many times. The chain uses TRBV11-3 and TRBJ1-2, with TRBD1 matching over 7 bases. This CDR3 has 16 residues. J gave up 2 bases and V 4 bases, and 10 bases lay outside the gene matches. Germline lookup yields CDR1 SGHNT and CDR2 YENEEA. This chain's CDR3 is CASSSSWAGGNYGYTF. The CDR3, as DNA: TGTGCCAGCAGCTCCAGCTGGGCAGGGGGAAACTATGGCTACACCTTC. The full variable domain, completed using reference TRBV11-3 and TRBJ1-2, is EAGVVQSPRYKIIEKKQPVAFWCNPISGHNTLYWYLQNLGQGPELLIRYENEEAVDDSQLPKDRFSAERLKGVDSTLKIQPAELGDSAVYLCASSSSWAGGNYGYTFGSGTRLTVV.

At least ten counts were recorded for this clonotype. The J gene is TRBJ2-5, the V gene TRBV6-5; D may be TRBD1 or TRBD2 (5 bases each). Looked up from germline, CDR1 is MNHEY and CDR2 is SVGAGI. The CDR3 is 14 residues long. The CDR3 is CATSRAGLQETQYF. CDR3 nucleotide sequence: TGTGCTACCTCCAGGGCGGGTCTTCAAGAGACCCAGTACTTC.

The V gene is TRBV9, the J gene TRBJ1-1; D possibly corresponds to TRBD1 (5 bases). Germline CDR1 reads SGDLS; CDR2 reads YYNGEE. V was shortened by 4 bases and J by 8 bases, with 15 bases between the two germline ends. The CDR3 is 13 amino acids. The CDR3 DNA reads as TGTGCCAGCAGCCCCCCGGGGGGGGGAGAAGCTTTCTTT. Translation gives CASSPPGGGEAFF.

This clonotype was recorded many times. This chain links TRBV7-6 with TRBJ2-5, with 7 bases that match TRBD1. The CDR3 sequence is 16 residues long. V lost 6 bases, J lost 1 base, and 11 bases stayed unmatched. Germline CDR1 and CDR2: SGHVS and FNYEAQ. CDR3 in DNA: TGTGCCAGCAGTCCCAATTCGGGACAGTTCCAAGAGACCCAGTACTTC. Its translation: CASSPNSGQFQETQYF.

This clonotype came up many times. The chain uses TRBV10-3 and TRBJ2-3; no reliable D call. Germline V gene sequence: CDR1 ENHRY, CDR2 SYGVKD. V dropped 6 bases and J dropped 2 bases, with 3 bases sitting between them. The CDR3 has 11 residues. The CDR3 sequence is CAIRTTDTQYF. The DNA for the CDR3 is TGTGCCATCAGGACCACAGATACGCAGTATTTT.

This clonotype was counted many times. The genes are TRBV6-1 and TRBJ1-6; D is unresolved. The length of the CDR3 is 16 residues. V was trimmed by 5 bases and J by 3 bases, leaving 14 bases between them. Germline loops: CDR1 MNHNS, CDR2 SASEGT. For the CDR3, the DNA is TGTGCCAGCAGTTTAAGTGCCATGCGCTATAATTCACCCCTCCACTTT. Its protein product is CASSLSAMRYNSPLHF.

This clonotype was seen a few times. The rearrangement joins TRBV28 to TRBJ2-7, with a possible D match to TRBD1 (6 bases). The CDR3 is 15 residues long. Germline loops: CDR1 MDHEN, CDR2 SYDVKM. Trimming stripped 2 bases from V and 6 bases from J, with 17 bases between. The CDR3 here is CASSLQQGYVFEQYF. CDR3 bases: TGTGCCAGCAGTTTACAACAGGGTTATGTGTTCGAGCAGTACTTC.

This clonotype occurred many times. DNA for the CDR3: TGTGCCAGTAGTATTGGCGGGATTAGCTACGAGCAGTACTTC. Translating gives CASSIGGISYEQYF. V and J are TRBV19 and TRBJ2-7; D might be TRBD2 (6 bases). Trimming removed 3 bases at V and 3 bases at J, with 12 bases between. Germline CDR1 reads LNHDA; CDR2 reads SQIVND (reference sequence). CDR3 length equals 14 residues.

This clonotype was observed many times. The V gene is TRBV7-9, the J gene TRBJ1-6; no reliable D call. Germline V gene sequence: CDR1 SEHNR, CDR2 FQNEAQ (reference sequence). The CDR3 has 17 residues. V was pared by 1 base and J by 7 bases, with 17 bases between. CDR3 bases: TGTGCCAGCAGCTTAGGGACGGGTCCCGGTGTGAATTCACCCCTCCACTTT. Protein: CASSLGTGPGVNSPLHF.

This clonotype was observed many times. The chain recombines TRBV12-3 or TRBV12-4 with TRBJ2-3; 8 bases are a match to TRBD2. Trimming at V came to 6 bases and at J to 2 bases, leaving 10 bases not matched to a gene. The CDR3 sequence is 16 residues long. CDR3 DNA: TGTGCCAGCAGCCCCGTTTCGCGGGAGGTCACAGATACGCAGTATTTT. Protein: CASSPVSREVTDTQYF.

Worth noting for this clonotype: The DNA is left out, because the CDR3 cannot be placed on it with certainty; the CDR3 is given as TCRdb lists it. The rearrangement uses TRBV7-2 and TRBJ2-7; the table names TRBD2, a call not compared with the DNA. Inclusive of both ends, the CDR3 amounts to 21 amino acids. Germline CDR1 SGHTA, CDR2 FQGNSA. CDR3 region: CASSFYICSAPGTSGSDEQYF.

This clonotype has more than one count but fewer than ten. Since a much larger clone is just one base distant, this may be a read error. The rearrangement joins TRBV3-1 to TRBJ2-5; TRBD2 matches at 7 bases. The length of the CDR3 is 12 residues. Germline V CDR1 and CDR2: LGHDT, YNNKEL (reference sequence). V shed 4 bases and J 5 bases; nucleotides not matched to a gene: 1. CDR3 nucleotides: TGTGCCAGCAGCCGGGAGGGGGAGACCCAGTACTTC. Translated, it gives CASSREGETQYF.

This clonotype was picked up many times. This chain links TRBV18 with TRBJ1-2; tentative D call: TRBD1 (6 bases). CDR1 and CDR2 from the germline V gene are KGHSH and LQKENI. Trimming removed 2 bases at V and 3 bases at J, with 13 bases between. This CDR3 region has 15 residues. In nucleotides, the CDR3 is TGTGCCAGCTCACCAGGTCAGGGGCGAGACTATGGCTACACCTTC. Its protein product is CASSPGQGRDYGYTF. Variable domain in full (rest from reference TRBV18 and TRBJ1-2): NAGVMQNPRHLVRRRGQEARLRCSPMKGHSHVYWYRQLPEEGLKFMVYLQKENIIDESGMPKERFSAEFPKEGPSILRIQQVVRGDSAAYFCASSPGQGRDYGYTFGSGTRLTVV.

This clonotype has ten or more counts. This chain joins TRBV12-5 and TRBJ2-2, with no clear D. Germline CDR1 and CDR2: LGHNT and FRNRAP. Trimming took 3 bases from V and 0 from J, leaving 11 bases between them. This CDR3 spans 16 amino acids. The CDR3 here is CASGFVVTPNTGELFF. The CDR3 nucleotides are TGTGCTAGTGGTTTTGTAGTAACCCCGAACACCGGGGAGCTGTTTTTT.

The gene calls are TRBV7-3 and TRBJ2-5; 8 nucleotides line up with TRBD2. V shed 5 bases, J shed 4 bases, and the junction held 9 bases outside the gene matches. CDR3 length: 15 residues. Per the germline V gene, CDR1 is SGHTA and CDR2 is FQGTGA. CDR3 loop: CASSRSGRGLETQYF. The CDR3 coding sequence is TGTGCCAGCAGCCGCTCCGGGAGGGGTTTAGAGACCCAGTACTTC.

At least ten counts were recorded for this clonotype. The rearrangement joins TRBV2 to TRBJ1-5, with TRBD1 identical over 8 bases. Germline CDR1 and CDR2: SNHLY and FYNNEI. V lost 4 bases to trimming and J lost 7 bases; unmatched junction nucleotides: 9. The CDR3 totals 15 residues. This CDR3 is CASSVGDRGGQPQHF. CDR3 bases: TGTGCCAGCAGTGTTGGCGACAGGGGAGGCCAGCCCCAGCATTTT.

This clonotype was picked up many times. This chain uses TRBV6-1 with TRBJ2-6; D not certain. The germline V gene has CDR1 MNHNS and CDR2 SASEGT. This CDR3 spans 16 amino acids. The ends were cut back, 5 bases at V and 0 bases at J, with 11 bases in the middle. The CDR3 bases are TGTGCCAGCAGTCTGACGGCAATCTCTGGGGCCAACGTCCTGACTTTC. Residues: CASSLTAISGANVLTF.

With respect to this clonotype: A much larger clone lies a single base off, so this may be a read error. A read error is likely, as this CDR3 ends without the conserved phenylalanine or tryptophan. The genes are TRBV20-1 and TRBJ2-1, with 11 bases lining up with TRBD2. The CDR3 is 15 amino acids. The J segment lost 3 bases and the V segment lost 6 bases, leaving 7 bases of the junction unmatched. Germline CDR1 reads DFQATT; CDR2 reads SNEGSKA (reference sequence). For the CDR3, the DNA is TGCAGTGCCCGGGGGGGGACTAGCGGCTACAATGAGCAGTTCTCC. Protein: CSARGGTSGYNEQFS.

This clonotype was counted at least ten times. The rearrangement joins TRBV12-3 or TRBV12-4 to TRBJ2-1; 9 bases are shared with TRBD2. The CDR3 extends over 16 amino acids. After removal of 8 bases from V and 5 bases from J, the junction contained 13 bases not matched to a gene. Here the CDR3 DNA reads TGTGCCAGCTTTGGCGGGGGGGTAGCGGGAAACAATGAGCAGTTCTTC. Amino acids: CASFGGGVAGNNEQFF.

The chain combines TRBV9 with TRBJ2-5; the D gene is possibly TRBD1 (6 bases). The CDR3 spans 16 residues. The V gene's germline CDR1 is SGDLS and CDR2 YYNGEE. The germline V and J ends were trimmed by 2 bases and 4 bases, with 18 bases remaining between them. CDR3 in amino acids: CASSVSNRVAGETQYF. The CDR3, as DNA: TGTGCCAGCAGCGTTTCGAACAGGGTCGCTGGAGAGACCCAGTACTTC.

This clonotype was detected many times. The chain employs TRBV20-1 and TRBJ2-7; 14 bases are shared with TRBD2. Germline V CDR1 and CDR2: DFQATT, SNEGSKA (reference sequence). The CDR3 loop spans 18 amino acids. Losses at the gene ends were 3 bases for V and 2 bases for J; bases not matched to a gene: 12. CDR3 coding DNA: TGCAGTGCTAGGGTCCGGGGACTAGCGGGAGTAGGGGCCTACGAGCAGTACTTC. It codes for CSARVRGLAGVGAYEQYF.

This clonotype occurred many times. The chain couples TRBV29-1 to TRBJ2-7; D not resolved. The V gene lost 1 base and the J gene lost 4 bases, with 8 bases spanning the gap. The CDR3 consists of 12 residues. CDR1 SQVTM and CDR2 ANQGSEA come from the germline V gene. The CDR3 reads CSVEGIGYEQYF. The DNA for the CDR3 is TGCAGCGTTGAAGGGATCGGGTACGAGCAGTACTTC.

Concerning this clonotype: A clone one base away is much larger, so this may be a read error. The chain is built from TRBV5-4 and TRBJ2-7; D possibly uses TRBD1 or TRBD2 (5 bases each). The V gene's germline CDR1 is SGHNT and CDR2 YYREEE (reference sequence). This CDR3 is built from 20 residues. V lost 4 bases and J lost 0, with 29 bases in between. CDR3 protein: CASSTGPSGFGFRSSYEQYF. The CDR3 DNA sequence: TGTGCCAGCAGCACGGGACCGTCTGGGTTTGGGTTCAGGAGCTCCTACGAGCAGTACTTC. The whole variable domain, filled in from reference TRBV5-4 and TRBJ2-7, reads ETGVTQSPTHLIKTRGQQVTLRCSSQSGHNTVSWYQQALGQGPQFIFQYYREEENGRGNFPPRFSGLQFPNYSSELNVNALELDDSALYLCASSTGPSGFGFRSSYEQYFGPGTRLTVT.

This clonotype was found many times. The chain carries TRBV5-1 and TRBJ2-3, with D perhaps TRBD2 (6 bases). Deletions cut 2 bases from V and 5 bases from J, with 18 bases between. This CDR3 spans 16 amino acids. Per the germline V gene, CDR1 is SGHRS and CDR2 is YFSETQ. The CDR3 DNA reads TGCGCCAGCAGCTTATGGCGGACTAACCTTGGAGATACGCAGTATTTT. Encoded protein: CASSLWRTNLGDTQYF.

This clonotype was recorded at least ten times. This chain connects TRBV2 to TRBJ2-1; TRBD1 agrees at 8 bases. Per germline, CDR1 SNHLY and CDR2 FYNNEI. Trimming at V came to 11 bases and at J to 7 bases, leaving 13 bases not matched to a gene. This CDR3 is 14 amino acids long. CDR3: CAALTGAPANEQFF. CDR3 nucleotides: TGTGCCGCACTGACAGGGGCGCCTGCTAATGAGCAGTTCTTC.